This T cell receptor beta chain was sequenced for a study of T-cell reconstitution after alpha-beta-depleted transplantation in children. Whole-study results and caveats: High day-60 TCRbeta diversity in some patients came from surviving recipient T cells and thymic progenitors. By about two months after transplant, alpha-beta T cells reportedly arose from several hundred graft clones that had expanded. When one year had passed after transplant, most T-cell counts and diversity came from newly produced T cells.

The V end lost 8 bases, the J end lost 4 bases, and 12 bases lay between the germline ends. CDR3 length: 14 amino acids. Germline CDR1 reads SGHDN; CDR2 reads FVKESK. Unique molecular identifiers were incorporated during preparation of the TCRbeta library. Each CDR3 protein is one row after TCRdb ran MiXCR on the PCR reads. The table records hundreds of thousands of distinct CDR3 sequences, 10% to 15% of them present only once. This clonotype has only a few counts. Its matching antigen is unknown. The chain links TRBV14 to TRBJ2-6; D is perhaps TRBD1 (5 bases). The receptor was derived from a male patient aged 5 to 17 who had a stem cell transplant for acute myeloid leukemia, so the T cells may come from the graft donor. The sequences come from PBMCs, mostly from graft donor cells, collected 360 days after TCRalphabeta/CD19-depleted stem cell transplant. CDR3 region: CASRLGPGANVLTF. CDR3 sequence (DNA): TGTGCCAGCCGGTTGGGGCCGGGGGCCAACGTCCTGACTTTC.